The clone carrying this T cell receptor beta chain was seen more than once but under ten times. Its antigen is unknown. Germline and genes here are mouse. The sequence runs out 4 residues before the end of the CDR3; the remainder is reconstructed from the germline J gene. This specimen includes other DNA sequences encoding the same CDR3. Isolated RNA was reverse transcribed into cDNA used as the sequencing template. Produced via immunoSEQ multiplex PCR; TCRdb's table is partial and in-frame only. In total the sample includes 250,000 or so clones, none of them seen once. The data were obtained in a study of CD8+ T cells in alopecia areata. Background on the study: Grafting placed skin from approximately 6-13-month-old C3H/HeJ donors with spontaneous alopecia onto roughly 7-11-week-old female C3H/HeJ mice. Broader study findings: Lesional scalp exceeded normal scalp in clonality, especially in alopecia totalis/universalis. Mouse data revealed clearer TCR sharing than patient data did, a gap possibly tied to HLA. Sequences from scalp samples also cover resident alphabeta T cells of normal skin.

Trimming took 4 bases from V and 1 from J, leaving 9 bases between them. Germline CDR1 and CDR2: NNHDY and SYVADS. The CDR3 has 13 residues. Researchers sorted pooled cutaneous lymph node cells on the basis of CD4, CD8alpha, NKG2D, NKG2ACE and other markers. The chain is built from TRBV13-3 and TRBJ2-7; D perhaps matches TRBD1 (6 bases). This clonotype originated in a C3H/HeJ mouse with alopecia areata. Strain MHC haplotype: H2-k. Sequenced input: CD4+ T cells sorted from a lymph node. The CDR3 reads CASSPDRSYEQYF. The sequenced CDR3 bases are TGTGCCAGCAGTCCCGACAGGTCCTAT.